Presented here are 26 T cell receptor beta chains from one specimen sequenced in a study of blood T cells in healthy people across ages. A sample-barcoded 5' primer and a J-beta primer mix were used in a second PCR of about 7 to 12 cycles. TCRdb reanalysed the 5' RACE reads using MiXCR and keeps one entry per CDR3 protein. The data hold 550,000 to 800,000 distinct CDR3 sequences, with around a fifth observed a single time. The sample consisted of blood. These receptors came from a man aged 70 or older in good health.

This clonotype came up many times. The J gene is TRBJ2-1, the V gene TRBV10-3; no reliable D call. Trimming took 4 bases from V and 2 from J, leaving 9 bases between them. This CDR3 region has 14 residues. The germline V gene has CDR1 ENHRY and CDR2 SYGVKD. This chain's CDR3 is CAISVVEPYNEQFF. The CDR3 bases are TGTGCCATCAGTGTTGTGGAACCCTACAATGAGCAGTTCTTC.

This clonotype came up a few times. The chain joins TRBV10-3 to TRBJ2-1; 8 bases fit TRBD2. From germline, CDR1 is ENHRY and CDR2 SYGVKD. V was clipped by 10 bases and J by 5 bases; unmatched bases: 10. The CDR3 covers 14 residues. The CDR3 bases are TGTGCCACCCTTGAGACTAGCGAGAACAATGAGCAGTTCTTC. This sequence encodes CATLETSENNEQFF.

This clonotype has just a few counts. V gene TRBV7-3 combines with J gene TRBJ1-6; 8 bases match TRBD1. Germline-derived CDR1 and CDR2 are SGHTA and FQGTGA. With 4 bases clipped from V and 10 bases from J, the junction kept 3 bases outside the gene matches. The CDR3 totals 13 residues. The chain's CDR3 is CASSSGGASPLHF. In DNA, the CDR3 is TGTGCCAGCAGCTCAGGGGGCGCGTCACCCCTCCACTTT. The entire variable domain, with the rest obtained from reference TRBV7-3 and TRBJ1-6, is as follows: GAGVSQTPSNKVTEKGKYVELRCDPISGHTALYWYRQSLGQGPEFLIYFQGTGAADDSGLPNDRFFAVRPEGSVSTLKIQRTERGDSAVYLCASSSGGASPLHFGNGTRLTVT.

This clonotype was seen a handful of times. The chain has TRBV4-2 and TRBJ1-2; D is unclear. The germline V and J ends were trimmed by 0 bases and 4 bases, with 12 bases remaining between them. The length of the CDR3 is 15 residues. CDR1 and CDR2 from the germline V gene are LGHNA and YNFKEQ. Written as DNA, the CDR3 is TGTGCCAGCAGCCAAGACCCCCAGCGCACCTATGGCTACACCTTC. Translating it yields CASSQDPQRTYGYTF.

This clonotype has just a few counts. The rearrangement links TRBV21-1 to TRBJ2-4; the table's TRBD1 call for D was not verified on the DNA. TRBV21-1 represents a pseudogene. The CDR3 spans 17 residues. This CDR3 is CASSKKTGVEAKNIQYF. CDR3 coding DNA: TGTGCCAGCAGCAAAAAGACAGGGGTTGAGGCCAAAAACATTCAGTACTTC.

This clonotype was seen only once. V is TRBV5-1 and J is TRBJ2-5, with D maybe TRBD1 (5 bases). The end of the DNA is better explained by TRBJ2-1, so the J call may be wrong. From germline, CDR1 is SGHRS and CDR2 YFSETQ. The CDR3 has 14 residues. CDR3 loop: CASSLGLGRNEQFF. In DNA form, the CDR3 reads TGCGCCAGCAGCTTGGGACTGGGGCGTAATGAGCAGTTCTTC.

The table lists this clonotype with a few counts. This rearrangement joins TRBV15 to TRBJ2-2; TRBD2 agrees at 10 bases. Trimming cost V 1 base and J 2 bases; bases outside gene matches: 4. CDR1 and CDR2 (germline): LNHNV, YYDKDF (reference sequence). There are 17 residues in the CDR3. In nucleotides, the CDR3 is TGTGCCACCAGCAGAGGGTCTAGCGGGAGTAACACCGGGGAGCTGTTTTTT. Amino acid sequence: CATSRGSSGSNTGELFF.

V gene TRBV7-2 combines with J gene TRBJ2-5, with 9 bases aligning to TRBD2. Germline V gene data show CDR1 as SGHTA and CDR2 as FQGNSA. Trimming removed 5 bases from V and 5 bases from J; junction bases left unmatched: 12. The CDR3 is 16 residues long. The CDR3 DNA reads TGTGCCAGCAGCCCTTCGACTAGCGGAGGCTACGAGACCCAGTACTTC. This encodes CASSPSTSGGYETQYF.

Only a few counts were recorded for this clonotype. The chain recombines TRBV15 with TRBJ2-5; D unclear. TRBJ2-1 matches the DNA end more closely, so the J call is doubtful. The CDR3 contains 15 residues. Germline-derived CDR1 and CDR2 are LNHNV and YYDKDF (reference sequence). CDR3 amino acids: CATSRDAQYGNEQFF. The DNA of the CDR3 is TGTGCCACCAGCAGAGATGCCCAGTATGGGAATGAGCAGTTCTTC.

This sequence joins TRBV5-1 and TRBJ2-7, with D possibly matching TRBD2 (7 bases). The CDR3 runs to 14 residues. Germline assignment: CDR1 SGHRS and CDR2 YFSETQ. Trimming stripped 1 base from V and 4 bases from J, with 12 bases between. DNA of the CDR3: TGCGCCAGCAGCTTGTCAGGGGAGGGTTACGAGCAGTACTTC. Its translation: CASSLSGEGYEQYF.

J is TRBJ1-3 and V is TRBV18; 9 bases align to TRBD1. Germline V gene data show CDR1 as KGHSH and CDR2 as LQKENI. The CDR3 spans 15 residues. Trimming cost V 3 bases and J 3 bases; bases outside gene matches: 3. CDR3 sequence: CASSPTGGNGNTIYF. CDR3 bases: TGTGCCAGCTCACCTACAGGGGGCAATGGAAACACCATATATTTT.

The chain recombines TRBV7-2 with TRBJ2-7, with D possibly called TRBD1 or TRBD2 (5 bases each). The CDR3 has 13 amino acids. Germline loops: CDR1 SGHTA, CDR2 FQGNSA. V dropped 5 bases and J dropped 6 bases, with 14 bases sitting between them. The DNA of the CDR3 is TGTGCCAGCAGCCCCGTGGGGGTCGGCGAGCAGTACTTC. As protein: CASSPVGVGEQYF.

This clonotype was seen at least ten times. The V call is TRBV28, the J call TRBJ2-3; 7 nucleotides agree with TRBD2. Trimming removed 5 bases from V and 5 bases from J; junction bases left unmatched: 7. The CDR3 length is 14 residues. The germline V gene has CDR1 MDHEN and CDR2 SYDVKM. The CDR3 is CASSVAGMVDTQYF. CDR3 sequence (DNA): TGTGCCAGCAGTGTAGCGGGCATGGTAGATACGCAGTATTTT.

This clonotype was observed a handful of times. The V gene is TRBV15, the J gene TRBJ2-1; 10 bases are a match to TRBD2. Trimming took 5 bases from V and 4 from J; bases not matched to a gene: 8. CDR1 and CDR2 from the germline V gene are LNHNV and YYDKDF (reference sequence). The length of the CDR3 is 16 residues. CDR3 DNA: TGTGCCACCAGCGGGGGACTAGCGCGAAGATACAATGAGCAGTTCTTC. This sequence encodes CATSGGLARRYNEQFF.

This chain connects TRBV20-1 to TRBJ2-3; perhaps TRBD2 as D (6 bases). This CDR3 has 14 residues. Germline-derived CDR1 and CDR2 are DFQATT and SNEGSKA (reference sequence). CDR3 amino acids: CSAPGRTNTDTQYF. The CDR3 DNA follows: TGCAGCGCCCCGGGGCGGACTAATACAGATACGCAGTATTTT.

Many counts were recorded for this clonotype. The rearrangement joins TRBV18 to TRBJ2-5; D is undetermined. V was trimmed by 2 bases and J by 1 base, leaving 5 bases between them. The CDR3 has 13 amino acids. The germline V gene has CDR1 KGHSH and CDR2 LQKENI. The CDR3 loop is CASSPRVQETQYF. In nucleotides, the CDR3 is TGTGCCAGCTCACCAAGGGTCCAAGAGACCCAGTACTTC. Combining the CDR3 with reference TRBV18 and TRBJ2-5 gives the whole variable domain NAGVMQNPRHLVRRRGQEARLRCSPMKGHSHVYWYRQLPEEGLKFMVYLQKENIIDESGMPKERFSAEFPKEGPSILRIQQVVRGDSAAYFCASSPRVQETQYFGPGTRLLVL.

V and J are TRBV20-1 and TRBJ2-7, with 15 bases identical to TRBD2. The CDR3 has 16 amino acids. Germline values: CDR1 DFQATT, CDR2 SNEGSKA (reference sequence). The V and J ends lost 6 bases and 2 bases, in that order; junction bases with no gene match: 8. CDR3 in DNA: TGCAGTGCCCTAGGGACTAGCGGGAGGCCTGCCTACGAGCAGTACTTC. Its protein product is CSALGTSGRPAYEQYF.

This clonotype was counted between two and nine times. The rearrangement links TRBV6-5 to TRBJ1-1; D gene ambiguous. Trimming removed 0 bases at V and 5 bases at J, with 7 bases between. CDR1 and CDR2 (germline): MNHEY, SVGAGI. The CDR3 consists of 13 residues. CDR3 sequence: CASSYSIGTEAFF. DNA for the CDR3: TGTGCCAGCAGTTACTCGATAGGTACTGAAGCTTTCTTT.

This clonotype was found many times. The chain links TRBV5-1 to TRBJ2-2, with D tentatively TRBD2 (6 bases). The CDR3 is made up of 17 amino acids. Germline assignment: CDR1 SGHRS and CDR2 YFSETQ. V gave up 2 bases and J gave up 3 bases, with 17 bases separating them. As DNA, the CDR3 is TGCGCCAGCAGCTTCCGCCCCGGGACTCAAGACACCGGGGAGCTGTTTTTT. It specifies CASSFRPGTQDTGELFF. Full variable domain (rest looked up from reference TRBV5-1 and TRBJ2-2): KAGVTQTPRYLIKTRGQQVTLSCSPISGHRSVSWYQQTPGQGLQFLFEYFSETQRNKGNFPGRFSGRQFSNSRSEMNVSTLELGDSALYLCASSFRPGTQDTGELFFGEGSRLTVL.

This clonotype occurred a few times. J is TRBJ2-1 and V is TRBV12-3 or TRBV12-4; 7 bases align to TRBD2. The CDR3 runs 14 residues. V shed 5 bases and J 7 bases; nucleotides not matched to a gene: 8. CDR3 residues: CASSIGTILNEQFF. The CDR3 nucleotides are TGTGCCAGCAGTATCGGGACTATTTTGAATGAGCAGTTCTTC.

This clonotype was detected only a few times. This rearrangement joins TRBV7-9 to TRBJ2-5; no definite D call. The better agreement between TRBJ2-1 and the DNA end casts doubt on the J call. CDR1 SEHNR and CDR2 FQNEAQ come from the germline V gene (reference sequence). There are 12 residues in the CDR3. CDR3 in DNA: TGTGCCAGCAGCTTAGACTCCCATGAGCAGTTCTTC. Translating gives CASSLDSHEQFF.

The CDR3 nucleotides read TGTGCCAGCAGCTGGGACAGGCTCTTCGGGGGAGCTTTCTTT. Translating gives CASSWDRLFGGAFF. The V gene is TRBV7-9, the J gene TRBJ1-1, with TRBD1 matching 8 bases. In germline, CDR1 is SEHNR, CDR2 FQNEAQ (reference sequence). CDR3 length: 14 amino acids. The V gene end was trimmed by 4 bases and the J gene end by 10 bases; junction bases not matched to a gene: 11.

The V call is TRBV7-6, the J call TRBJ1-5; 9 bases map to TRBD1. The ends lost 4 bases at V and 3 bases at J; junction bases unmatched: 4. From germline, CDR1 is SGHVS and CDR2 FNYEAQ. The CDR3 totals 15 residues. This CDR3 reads CASSSGTGINQPQHF. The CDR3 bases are TGTGCCAGCAGCTCCGGGACAGGGATCAATCAGCCCCAGCATTTT.

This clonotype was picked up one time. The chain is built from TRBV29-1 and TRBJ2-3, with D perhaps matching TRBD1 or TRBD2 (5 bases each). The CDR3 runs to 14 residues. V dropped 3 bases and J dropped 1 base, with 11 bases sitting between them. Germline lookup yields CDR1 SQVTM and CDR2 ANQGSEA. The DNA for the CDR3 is TGCAGCGTTGATCGGGGCGCAGGCACAGATACGCAGTATTTT. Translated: CSVDRGAGTDTQYF.

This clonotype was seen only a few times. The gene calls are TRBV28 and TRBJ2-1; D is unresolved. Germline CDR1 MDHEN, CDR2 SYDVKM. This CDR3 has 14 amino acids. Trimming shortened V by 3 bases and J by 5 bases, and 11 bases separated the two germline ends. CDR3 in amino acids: CASSFSLINNEQFF. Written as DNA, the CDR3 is TGTGCCAGCAGTTTCAGCCTGATTAACAATGAGCAGTTCTTC.

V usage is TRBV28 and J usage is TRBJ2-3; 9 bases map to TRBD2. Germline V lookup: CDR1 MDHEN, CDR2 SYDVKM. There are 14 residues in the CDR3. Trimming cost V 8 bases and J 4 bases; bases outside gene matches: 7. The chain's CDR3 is CASLSGGPADTQYF. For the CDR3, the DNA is TGTGCCAGCCTGAGCGGGGGGCCCGCAGATACGCAGTATTTT.